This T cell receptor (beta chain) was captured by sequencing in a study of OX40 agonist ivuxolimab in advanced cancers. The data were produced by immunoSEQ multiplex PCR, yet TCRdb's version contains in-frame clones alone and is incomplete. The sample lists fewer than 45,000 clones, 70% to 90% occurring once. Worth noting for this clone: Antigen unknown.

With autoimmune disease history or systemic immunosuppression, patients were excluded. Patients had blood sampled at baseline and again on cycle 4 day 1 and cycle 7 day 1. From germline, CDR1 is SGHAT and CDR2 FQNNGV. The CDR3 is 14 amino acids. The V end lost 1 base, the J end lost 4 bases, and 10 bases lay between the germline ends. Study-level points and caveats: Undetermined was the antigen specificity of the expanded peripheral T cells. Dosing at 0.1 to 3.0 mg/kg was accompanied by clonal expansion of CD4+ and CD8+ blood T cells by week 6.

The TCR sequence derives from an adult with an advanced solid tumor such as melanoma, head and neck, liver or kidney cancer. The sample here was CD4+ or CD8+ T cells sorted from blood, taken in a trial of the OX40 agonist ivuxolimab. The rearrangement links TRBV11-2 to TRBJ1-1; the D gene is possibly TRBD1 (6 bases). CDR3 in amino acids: CASSLAVRGTEAFF. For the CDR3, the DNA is TGTGCCAGCAGCTTAGCGGTCAGGGGCACTGAAGCTTTCTTT.